The entry below describes one TCR beta chain. As yet, its antigen is unknown. Once RNA had been extracted, it was reverse transcribed into cDNA to act as the sequencing template. Profiled with immunoSEQ multiplex PCR; TCRdb holds only in-frame clones, not every one. The sample yields 170,000 or so clones, roughly 50% seen once. The sample comes from a study of CD8+ T cells in alopecia areata. Study as a whole: Disease severity was quantified as SALT score of affected scalp area.

The ends were cut back, 0 bases at V and 5 bases at J, with 11 bases in the middle. The CDR3 loop spans 13 amino acids. Germline V gene lookup returns CDR1 GTSNPN and CDR2 SVGIG (reference sequence). General study points: For lesional scalp, especially alopecia totalis/universalis, clonality was higher than in normal scalp. The link between baseline CD8+ expansion and response remains uncertain with one nonresponder.

The treatment: oral pan-JAK inhibitor, 5-10 mg twice daily. Lesional scalp punch biopsies and peripheral blood came from alopecia areata patients. The chain uses TRBV30 and TRBJ2-7; D not resolved. This specimen was CD8+ T cells sorted from blood, taken at week 24, from a patient treated with tofacitinib. This TCR came from a human donor with alopecia areata. DNA of the CDR3: TGTGCCTGGAGTGTATATTCGGGCGACGAGCAGTACTTC. Translation: CAWSVYSGDEQYF.